This record concerns one T cell receptor beta chain sequence. The data derive from a study of PD-L1 blockade in urothelial cancer. Across the whole study: Between 0 and 3 chemotherapy regimens preceded treatment for each patient. A median approximately 140,000 T cells were found in blood samples.

Germline V gene sequence: CDR1 SNHLY, CDR2 FYNNEI. The V gene end was trimmed by 3 bases and the J gene end by 8 bases; junction bases not matched to a gene: 2. This CDR3 has 13 amino acids. The sample's time point: peripheral blood 6 weeks after treatment start. Clones were read by immunoSEQ multiplex PCR, and TCRdb kept only the in-frame ones, dropping some. The sample lists some 110,000 clones; about 89% were seen once. Sequenced here: PBMCs, sampled around atezolizumab (anti-PD-L1) treatment. This clonotype originated in a man aged 55 to 69 with urothelial cancer. The gene calls are TRBV2 and TRBJ2-1; 9 bases agree with TRBD2. Written as DNA, the CDR3 is TGTGCCAGCAGTGATAGCGGGAGACATGAGCAGTTCTTC. This encodes CASSDSGRHEQFF.